The rows below give T cell receptor beta chains drawn from one sample of a study of beta chain features in type 1 diabetes. Method: immunoSEQ multiplex PCR; TCRdb's copy keeps in-frame clones and lacks some. This sample has 150,000 or so clones, with around 10% found just once. Sequenced input: central memory CD4+ T cells from blood. These receptors originate from a man aged 18 to 30 in good health. The CDR3 runs from the conserved cysteine through the conserved F or W. A D gene is named only where the DNA matches it firmly. Size is stated for part of the rows, as once, few or many counts, or as a class when the clone is expanded.

D,J,size,V,CDR3,DNA
.,TRBJ2-3,.,TRBV9,CASSVGAGTDTQYF,TGTGCCAGCAGCGTAGGGGCTGGGACAGATACGCAGTATTTT
.,TRBJ1-1,few,TRBV7-9,CASSFEGTEAFF,TGTGCCAGCAGCTTCGAGGGAACTGAAGCTTTCTTT
TRBD1,TRBJ2-3,.,TRBV5-4,CASSLIDRGPDTQYF,TGTGCCAGCAGCTTGATAGACAGGGGGCCAGATACGCAGTATTTT
.,TRBJ2-5,.,TRBV7-3,CASSPLRETQYF,TGTGCCAGCAGCCCCCTTAGGGAGACCCAGTACTTC
.,TRBJ1-1,few,TRBV4-2,CASSQQGLTEAFF,TGTGCCAGCAGCCAACAGGGGTTAACTGAAGCTTTCTTT
.,TRBJ2-1,few,TRBV6-5,CASSYGGRLYNEQFF,TGTGCCAGCAGTTACGGCGGGCGCCTTTACAATGAGCAGTTCTTC
.,TRBJ2-7,.,TRBV7-9,CASSPIQGYEQYF,TGTGCCAGCAGCCCTATACAGGGCTACGAGCAGTACTTC
.,TRBJ1-3,.,TRBV14,CASSQGWKSPGNTIYF,TGTGCCAGCAGCCAAGGTTGGAAATCCCCTGGAAACACCATATATTTT
.,TRBJ2-7,.,TRBV5-1,CASSLTGIYEQYF,TGCGCCAGCAGCTTAACGGGTATCTACGAGCAGTACTTC
TRBD1,TRBJ1-1,few,TRBV7-6,CAIRTGPEAFF,TGTGCCATCCGGACAGGACCCGAAGCTTTCTTT
.,TRBJ2-3,few,TRBV11-2,CASSPQGRTDTQYF,TGTGCCAGCAGCCCACAGGGTCGCACAGATACGCAGTATTTT
TRBD2,TRBJ2-1,.,TRBV4-1,CASSQVLAGGPHNEQFF,TGCGCCAGCAGCCAAGTCCTGGCGGGAGGGCCCCACAATGAGCAGTTCTTC
TRBD1,TRBJ1-2,.,TRBV2,CASSDVDRALQVF,TGTGCCAGCAGTGATGTGGACAGGGCCCTCCAGGTCTTC
TRBD1,TRBJ1-2,.,TRBV19,CASIRTGTNYGYTF,TGTGCCAGTATTAGGACAGGAACTAACTATGGCTACACCTTC
.,TRBJ2-7,few,TRBV10-3,CATRPRSDANEQYF,TGTGCCACGAGACCCCGCTCCGACGCTAACGAGCAGTACTTC
.,TRBJ1-5,few,TRBV30,CAWSTVDSNQPQHF,TGTGCCTGGAGCACAGTTGATAGCAATCAGCCCCAGCATTTT
.,TRBJ2-3,.,TRBV15,CATSRPRTDTQYF,TGTGCCACCAGCCGACCCCGCACAGATACGCAGTATTTT
TRBD1,TRBJ2-3,few,TRBV14,CASSQSTGVLGTDTQYF,TGTGCCAGCAGCCAGAGTACAGGGGTACTAGGGACAGATACGCAGTATTTT
TRBD1,TRBJ2-7,.,TRBV5-1,CASSLATGGNPFGTYEQYF,TGCGCCAGCAGCTTGGCGACAGGGGGCAACCCCTTTGGGACCTACGAGCAGTACTTC
TRBD1,TRBJ2-1,.,TRBV6-5,CASSRATGNEQFF,TGTGCCAGCAGCCGCGCGACAGGGAATGAGCAGTTCTTC
.,TRBJ2-6,.,TRBV4-2,CASSQVGSGANVLTF,TGTGCCAGCAGCCAAGTTGGCTCGGGGGCCAACGTCCTGACTTTC
.,TRBJ1-6,few,TRBV7-2,CASSFRQRNSPLHF,TGTGCCAGCAGCTTCCGTCAGCGTAATTCACCCCTCCACTTT
TRBD1,TRBJ1-2,.,TRBV5-4,CASSFGQGPTYGYTF,TGTGCCAGCAGCTTCGGACAGGGGCCAACCTATGGCTACACCTTC
TRBD1,TRBJ2-1,few,TRBV6-6,CASSSGQVYNEQFF,TGTGCCAGCAGCTCCGGACAGGTCTACAATGAGCAGTTCTTC
.,TRBJ2-3,few,TRBV18,CASSPKATDTQYF,TGTGCCAGCTCACCGAAGGCAACAGATACGCAGTATTTT
.,TRBJ2-1,few,TRBV19,CASSIGGRERIGQFF,TGTGCCAGTAGTATAGGGGGCAGGGAGAGGATCGGGCAGTTCTTC
.,TRBJ1-5,.,TRBV29-1,CSVTLTGLLGPQHF,TGCAGCGTGACCCTGACAGGCCTCTTGGGGCCCCAGCATTTT
.,TRBJ2-7,few,TRBV28,CASSLGSDYEQYF,TGTGCCAGCAGTTTAGGTAGCGACTACGAGCAGTACTTC
.,TRBJ2-7,.,TRBV2,CASHFYRDSSYEQYF,TGTGCCAGCCACTTTTATCGGGATTCCTCCTACGAGCAGTACTTC
.,TRBJ2-3,.,TRBV6-5,CASSFTSSPDTQYF,TGTGCCAGCAGTTTCACTTCTAGTCCAGATACGCAGTATTTT
.,TRBJ2-3,few,TRBV7-9,CASSSTYGASTDTQYF,TGTGCCAGCAGCTCCACGTACGGAGCTAGCACAGATACGCAGTATTTT
.,TRBJ2-5,many,TRBV7-9,CASSSRPPETQYF,TGTGCCAGCAGCTCGAGGCCTCCAGAGACCCAGTACTTC
.,TRBJ1-2,few,TRBV7-9,CASSLESNYGYTF,TGTGCCAGCAGCTTAGAATCTAACTATGGCTACACCTTC
TRBD1,TRBJ1-5,many,TRBV7-9,CASSPIGQGRDQPQHF,TGTGCCAGCAGTCCGATCGGACAGGGCCGGGATCAGCCCCAGCATTTT
TRBD2,TRBJ2-2,few,TRBV7-2,CASSYGLAGASGELFF,TGTGCCAGCAGCTACGGACTAGCGGGAGCGAGCGGGGAGCTGTTTTTT
.,TRBJ2-1,few,TRBV4-2,CASSQDVGEQFF,TGTGCCAGCAGCCAAGACGTCGGTGAGCAGTTCTTC
TRBD1,TRBJ2-1,.,TRBV7-7,CASSLGTGQFF,TGTGCCAGCAGCTTAGGGACAGGGCAGTTCTTC
TRBD2,TRBJ2-1,few,TRBV7-3,CASSSQAGGMNEQFF,TGTGCCAGCAGCTCTCAAGCGGGAGGGATGAATGAGCAGTTCTTC
.,TRBJ2-4,.,TRBV4-2,CASSQEGGSKNIQYF,TGTGCCAGCAGCCAAGAGGGAGGTTCCAAAAACATTCAGTACTTC
TRBD2,TRBJ2-7,.,TRBV5-6,CASSLAGLAPGYEQYF,TGTGCCAGCAGCTTAGCGGGACTTGCGCCAGGGTACGAGCAGTACTTC
.,TRBJ2-5,many,TRBV15,CATSRDPGVGETQYF,TGTGCCACCAGCAGAGATCCGGGAGTGGGGGAGACCCAGTACTTC
.,TRBJ2-1,few,TRBV21-1,CASKRTPAYNEQFF,TGTGCCAGCAAGCGGACCCCCGCCTACAATGAGCAGTTCTTC
.,TRBJ2-3,few,TRBV6-7,CASSYQPIDTQYF,TGTGCCAGCAGTTACCAACCCATAGATACGCAGTATTTT
.,TRBJ2-7,.,TRBV7-8,CASSFPGPSYEQYF,TGTGCCAGCAGCTTCCCTGGCCCCTCCTACGAGCAGTACTTC
.,TRBJ2-7,.,TRBV5-6,CASSLGTGSWYEQYF,TGTGCCAGCAGCTTGGGTACAGGGTCGTGGTACGAGCAGTACTTC
.,TRBJ2-7,.,TRBV4-2,CASSQDRGDEQYF,TGTGCCAGCAGCCAAGATCGTGGCGACGAGCAGTACTTC
.,TRBJ1-2,few,TRBV7-2,CASSWGERGYTF,TGTGCCAGCAGCTGGGGCGAGAGGGGCTACACCTTC
.,TRBJ2-7,.,TRBV7-2,CASSLLRAYEQYF,TGTGCCAGCAGCCTTCTTCGCGCCTACGAGCAGTACTTC
.,TRBJ2-2,few,TRBV9,CASGGQVDTGELFF,TGTGCCAGCGGTGGGCAGGTGGACACCGGGGAGCTGTTTTTT
TRBD1,TRBJ1-4,.,TRBV29-1,CSVGGTGRGSVEKLFF,TGCAGCGTTGGAGGGACAGGGAGGGGATCTGTTGAAAAACTGTTTTTT
.,TRBJ1-2,.,TRBV18,CASSPGAVGYGYTF,TGTGCCAGCTCACCAGGAGCGGTAGGGTATGGCTACACCTTC
.,TRBJ2-3,.,TRBV29-1,CSVAHSDTQYF,TGCAGCGTCGCCCATTCAGATACGCAGTATTTT
.,TRBJ1-4,.,TRBV7-2,CASSSQAGTGNEKLFF,TGTGCCAGCAGCTCTCAGGCCGGGACTGGTAATGAAAAACTGTTTTTT
TRBD1,TRBJ1-1,few,TRBV29-1,CSVGLRDRVNTEAFF,TGCAGCGTCGGCTTACGGGACAGGGTGAACACTGAAGCTTTCTTT